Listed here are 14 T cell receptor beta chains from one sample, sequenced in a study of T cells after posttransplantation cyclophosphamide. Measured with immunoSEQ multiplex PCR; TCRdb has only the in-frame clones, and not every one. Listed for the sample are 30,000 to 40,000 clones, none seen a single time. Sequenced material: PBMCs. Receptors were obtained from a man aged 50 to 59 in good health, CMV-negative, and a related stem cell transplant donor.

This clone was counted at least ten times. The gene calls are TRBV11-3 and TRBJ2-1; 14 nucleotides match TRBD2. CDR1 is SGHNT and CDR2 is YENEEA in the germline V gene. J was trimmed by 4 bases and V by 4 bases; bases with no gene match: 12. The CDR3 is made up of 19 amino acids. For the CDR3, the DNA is TGTGCCAGCAGCTCAAGACCGGGACTAGCGGGAGCTACATACAATGAGCAGTTCTTC. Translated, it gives CASSSRPGLAGATYNEQFF. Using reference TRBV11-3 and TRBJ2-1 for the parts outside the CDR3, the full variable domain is EAGVVQSPRYKIIEKKQPVAFWCNPISGHNTLYWYLQNLGQGPELLIRYENEEAVDDSQLPKDRFSAERLKGVDSTLKIQPAELGDSAVYLCASSSRPGLAGATYNEQFFGPGTRLTVL.

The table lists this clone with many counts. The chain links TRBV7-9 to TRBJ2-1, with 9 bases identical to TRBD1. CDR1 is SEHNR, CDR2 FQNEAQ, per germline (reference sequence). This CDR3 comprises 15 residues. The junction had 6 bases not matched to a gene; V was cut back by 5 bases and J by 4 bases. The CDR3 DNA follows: TGTGCCAGCAGCCGGGACAGGGTTGGTTACAATGAGCAGTTCTTC. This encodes CASSRDRVGYNEQFF.

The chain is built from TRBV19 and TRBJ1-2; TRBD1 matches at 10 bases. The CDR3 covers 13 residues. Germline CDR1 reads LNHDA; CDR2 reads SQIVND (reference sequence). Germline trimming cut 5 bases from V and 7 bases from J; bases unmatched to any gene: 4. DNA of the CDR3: TGTGCCAGTAGTTCCGGGACAGGGGTTGGCTACACCTTC. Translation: CASSSGTGVGYTF.

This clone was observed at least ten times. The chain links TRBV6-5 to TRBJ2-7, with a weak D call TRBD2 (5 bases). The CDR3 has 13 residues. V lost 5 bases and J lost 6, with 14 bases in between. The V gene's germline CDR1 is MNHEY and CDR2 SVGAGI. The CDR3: CASSPPGFREQYF. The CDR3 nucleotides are TGTGCCAGCAGTCCCCCGGGGTTCCGCGAGCAGTACTTC.

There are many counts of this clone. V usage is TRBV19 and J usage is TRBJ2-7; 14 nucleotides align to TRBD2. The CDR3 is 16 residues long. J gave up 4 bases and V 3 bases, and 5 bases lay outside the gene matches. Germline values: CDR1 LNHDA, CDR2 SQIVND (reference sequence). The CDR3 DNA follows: TGTGCCAGTAGTATCGTCGGGACTAGCGGGAGTTACGAGCAGTACTTC. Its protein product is CASSIVGTSGSYEQYF.

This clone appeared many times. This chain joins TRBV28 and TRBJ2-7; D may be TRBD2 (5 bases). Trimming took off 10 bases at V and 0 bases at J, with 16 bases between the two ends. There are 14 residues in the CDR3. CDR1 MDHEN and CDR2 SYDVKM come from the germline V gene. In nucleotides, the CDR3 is TGTGCCACCATAGCGTCTCTAAGCTCCTACGAGCAGTACTTC. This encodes CATIASLSSYEQYF.

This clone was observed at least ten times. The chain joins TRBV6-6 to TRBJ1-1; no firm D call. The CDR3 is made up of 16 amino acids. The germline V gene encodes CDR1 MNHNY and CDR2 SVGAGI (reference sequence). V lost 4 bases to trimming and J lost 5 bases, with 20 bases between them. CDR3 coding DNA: TGTGCCAGCAGTTCCGGGATTAGGGTTACAAGGACTGAAGCTTTCTTT. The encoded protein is CASSSGIRVTRTEAFF.

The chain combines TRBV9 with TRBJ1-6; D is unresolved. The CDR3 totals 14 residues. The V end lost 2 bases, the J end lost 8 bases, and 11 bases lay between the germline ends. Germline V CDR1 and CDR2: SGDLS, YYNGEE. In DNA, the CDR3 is TGTGCCAGCAGCGTTATGAGGAGGGATTCACCCCTCCACTTT. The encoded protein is CASSVMRRDSPLHF.

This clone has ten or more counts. CDR3 protein: CASRLSTGELFF. The CDR3 region has the DNA TGTGCCAGCAGACTTTCCACCGGGGAGCTGTTTTTT. The chain has TRBV28 and TRBJ2-2; D is uncertain. The V gene's germline CDR1 is MDHEN and CDR2 SYDVKM. The CDR3 runs 12 residues. V lost 6 bases to trimming and J lost 4 bases, with 6 bases between them.

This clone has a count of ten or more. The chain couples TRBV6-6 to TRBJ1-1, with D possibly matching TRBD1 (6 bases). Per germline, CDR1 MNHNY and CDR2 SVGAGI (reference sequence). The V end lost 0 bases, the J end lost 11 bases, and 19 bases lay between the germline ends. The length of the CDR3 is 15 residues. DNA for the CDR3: TGTGCCAGCAGTTACTCAGGGGGACGGCTGGACGGGGCTTTCTTT. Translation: CASSYSGGRLDGAFF.

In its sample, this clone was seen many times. The CDR3 DNA sequence: TGCGCCAGCAGCTTGGTTCCGGGGTCGGACGAGCAGTACTTC. It yields the protein CASSLVPGSDEQYF. The chain has TRBV5-1 and TRBJ2-7, with D possibly being TRBD2 (5 bases). The CDR3 spans 14 residues. The V gene's germline CDR1 is SGHRS and CDR2 YFSETQ. V lost 0 bases and J 5 bases, leaving 12 bases between the germline ends.

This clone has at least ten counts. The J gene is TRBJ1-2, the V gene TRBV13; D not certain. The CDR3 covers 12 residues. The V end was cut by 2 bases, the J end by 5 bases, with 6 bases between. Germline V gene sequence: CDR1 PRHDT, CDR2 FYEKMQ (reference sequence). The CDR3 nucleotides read TGTGCCAGCAGCTTAAAGGAGTATGGCTACACCTTC. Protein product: CASSLKEYGYTF.

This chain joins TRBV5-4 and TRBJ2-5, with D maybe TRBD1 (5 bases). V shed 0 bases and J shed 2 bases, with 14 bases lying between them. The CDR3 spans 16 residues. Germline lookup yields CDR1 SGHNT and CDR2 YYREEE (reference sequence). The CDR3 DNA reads TGTGCCAGCAGCTTGGCGTTTGCAGGGTCGCAAGAGACCCAGTACTTC. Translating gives CASSLAFAGSQETQYF. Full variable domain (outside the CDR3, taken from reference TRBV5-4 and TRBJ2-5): ETGVTQSPTHLIKTRGQQVTLRCSSQSGHNTVSWYQQALGQGPQFIFQYYREEENGRGNFPPRFSGLQFPNYSSELNVNALELDDSALYLCASSLAFAGSQETQYFGPGTRLLVL.

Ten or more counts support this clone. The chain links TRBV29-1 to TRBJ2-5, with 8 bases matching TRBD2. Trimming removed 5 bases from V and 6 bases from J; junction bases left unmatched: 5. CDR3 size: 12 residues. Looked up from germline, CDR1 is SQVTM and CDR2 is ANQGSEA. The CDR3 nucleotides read TGCAGCGTTCGACTAGCGTTGAAGACCCAGTACTTC. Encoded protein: CSVRLALKTQYF.